The rows below give T cell receptor beta chains drawn from one sample of a study of response to subunit inactivated influenza vaccine. TCRdb reprocessed the RT-PCR reads with MiXCR, giving one entry per CDR3 protein. Of around 540,000 distinct CDR3 sequences listed, approximately 12% are singletons. This sample comprised PBMCs from blood, obtained on the day of vaccination. The source of these receptors is a man in his fifties who received an inactivated influenza vaccine. The CDR3 runs from the conserved cysteine through the conserved F or W. The D gene is left open where the match is weak. The listing skips clone size in some rows; elsewhere it reads once, few, many or a size class.

J: TRBJ2-7
size: many
length: 13
V: TRBV4-3
D: .
CDR3: CASSQRLSYEQYF
DNA: TGCGCCAGCAGCCAACGACTCTCCTACGAGCAGTACTTC

J: TRBJ2-3
size: few
length: 20
V: TRBV7-8
D: TRBD2
CDR3: CASSLGRASGRAGHTDTQYF
DNA: TGTGCCAGCAGCTTAGGGAGGGCTAGCGGGAGGGCCGGCCACACAGATACGCAGTATTTT

J: TRBJ2-2
size: .
length: 14
V: TRBV4-3
D: .
CDR3: CASSQGPTTGELFF
DNA: TGCGCCAGCAGCCAAGGCCCGACCACCGGGGAGCTGTTTTTT

J: TRBJ2-7
size: few
length: 14
V: TRBV7-2
D: TRBD2
CDR3: CASSIGLAVREQYF
DNA: TGTGCCAGCAGCATAGGACTAGCGGTCCGGGAGCAGTACTTC

J: TRBJ2-2
size: few
length: 12
V: TRBV6-2/TRBV6-3
D: .
CDR3: CASRPTLGELFF
DNA: TGTGCCAGCAGACCTACCCTTGGGGAGCTGTTTTTT

J: TRBJ2-4
size: few
length: 16
V: TRBV15
D: .
CDR3: CATSRDRGSGRNIQYF
DNA: TGTGCCACCAGCAGAGATCGGGGGTCTGGTAGAAACATTCAGTACTTC

J: TRBJ2-3
size: few
length: 16
V: TRBV10-3
D: TRBD2
CDR3: CAISGGLAGVADTQYF
DNA: TGTGCCATCAGTGGAGGACTAGCGGGAGTAGCAGATACGCAGTATTTT

J: TRBJ2-5
size: few
length: 16
V: TRBV5-1
D: .
CDR3: CASSLAVGGYQETQYF
DNA: TGCGCCAGCAGCTTGGCCGTGGGGGGCTACCAAGAGACCCAGTACTTC

J: TRBJ2-1
size: .
length: 15
V: TRBV11-2
D: TRBD2
CDR3: CASSIGRTSYNEQFF
DNA: TGTGCCAGCAGCATCGGGAGGACCTCCTACAATGAGCAGTTCTTC

J: TRBJ2-1
size: .
length: 16
V: TRBV4-1
D: TRBD1
CDR3: CASSPLGQGANNEQFF
DNA: TGCGCCAGCAGCCCACTGGGACAGGGGGCGAACAATGAGCAGTTCTTC

J: TRBJ1-5
size: few
length: 15
V: TRBV6-1
D: .
CDR3: CASREGHNSNQPQHF
DNA: TGTGCCAGCAGAGAGGGACACAACAGCAATCAGCCCCAGCATTTT

J: TRBJ1-1
size: .
length: 15
V: TRBV20-1
D: TRBD1
CDR3: CSARRGQLMNTEAFF
DNA: TGCAGTGCTAGGCGGGGACAGCTTATGAACACTGAAGCTTTCTTT

J: TRBJ2-5
size: few
length: 13
V: TRBV20-1
D: .
CDR3: CSARALSQETQYF
DNA: TGCAGTGCTAGGGCGCTTTCCCAAGAGACCCAGTACTTC

J: TRBJ2-5
size: .
length: 14
V: TRBV7-2
D: .
CDR3: CASSPPGYQETQYF
DNA: TGTGCCAGCAGCCCCCCCGGATACCAAGAGACCCAGTACTTC

J: TRBJ2-5
size: .
length: 16
V: TRBV25-1
D: TRBD2
CDR3: CASSEWGGGPQETQYF
DNA: TGTGCCAGCAGTGAATGGGGGGGAGGCCCTCAAGAGACCCAGTACTTC

J: TRBJ2-5
size: .
length: 14
V: TRBV5-1
D: .
CDR3: CASRSGRSTETQYF
DNA: TGCGCCAGCAGATCCGGGAGAAGCACGGAGACCCAGTACTTC

J: TRBJ1-4
size: few
length: 13
V: TRBV28
D: .
CDR3: CASTVRHAEKLFF
DNA: TGTGCCAGCACCGTCCGGCACGCTGAAAAACTGTTTTTT

J: TRBJ2-5
size: .
length: 14
V: TRBV12-3/TRBV12-4
D: TRBD1
CDR3: CASSFRQGYETQYF
DNA: TGTGCCAGCAGTTTTAGACAGGGGTACGAGACCCAGTACTTC

J: TRBJ2-3
size: few
length: 16
V: TRBV7-8
D: TRBD2
CDR3: CASSLAAGGPTDTQYF
DNA: TGTGCCAGCAGCTTAGCGGCGGGAGGGCCAACAGATACGCAGTATTTT

J: TRBJ2-5
size: few
length: 14
V: TRBV2
D: .
CDR3: CASSQKTLQETQYF
DNA: TGTGCCAGCAGCCAGAAGACCTTACAAGAGACCCAGTACTTC

J: TRBJ1-6
size: .
length: 16
V: TRBV7-2
D: TRBD1
CDR3: CASSDRDRLINSPLHF
DNA: TGTGCCAGCAGCGACCGGGACAGGCTGATTAATTCACCCCTCCACTTT

J: TRBJ1-1
size: few
length: 14
V: TRBV20-1
D: TRBD1
CDR3: CSARDPRGSTEAFF
DNA: TGCAGTGCTAGAGATCCCAGGGGGAGCACTGAAGCTTTCTTT

J: TRBJ2-4
size: few
length: 14
V: TRBV28
D: .
CDR3: CASRGQTRGNIQYF
DNA: TGTGCCAGCAGAGGTCAGACGAGGGGAAACATTCAGTACTTC

J: TRBJ2-1
size: few
length: 14
V: TRBV7-9
D: .
CDR3: CASTRGSAVNEQFF
DNA: TGTGCCAGCACCCGGGGAAGTGCGGTCAATGAGCAGTTCTTC

J: TRBJ2-7
size: few
length: 13
V: TRBV7-6
D: .
CDR3: CASKFRTPYEQYF
DNA: TGTGCCAGTAAATTCAGGACTCCCTACGAGCAGTACTTC

J: TRBJ2-7
size: few
length: 14
V: TRBV28
D: TRBD1
CDR3: CASSVSDRRLEQYF
DNA: TGTGCCAGCAGTGTCTCGGACAGGAGGTTGGAGCAGTACTTC

J: TRBJ2-2
size: .
length: 17
V: TRBV5-1
D: .
CDR3: CASSLGVRQGNTGELFF
DNA: TGCGCCAGCAGCTTGGGAGTTCGTCAGGGCAACACCGGGGAGCTGTTTTTT

J: TRBJ1-3
size: few
length: 16
V: TRBV15
D: .
CDR3: CATSRDLPPLGNTIYF
DNA: TGTGCCACCAGCAGAGATCTTCCGCCGCTCGGAAACACCATATATTTT

J: TRBJ1-4
size: .
length: 15
V: TRBV5-1
D: TRBD1
CDR3: CASSLAGTGVEKLFF
DNA: TGCGCCAGCAGCTTGGCCGGGACAGGGGTTGAAAAACTGTTTTTT

J: TRBJ2-5
size: .
length: 14
V: TRBV29-1
D: .
CDR3: CSVDSGQLAETQYF
DNA: TGCAGCGTTGACTCTGGACAGTTGGCAGAGACCCAGTACTTC

J: TRBJ2-6
size: .
length: 17
V: TRBV4-3
D: .
CDR3: CASSQEGHRSGANVLTF
DNA: TGCGCCAGCAGCCAAGAGGGACATCGGTCTGGGGCCAACGTCCTGACTTTC

J: TRBJ2-2
size: .
length: 16
V: TRBV6-1
D: TRBD2
CDR3: CASSLTSGLGTGELFF
DNA: TGTGCCAGCAGTCTGACTAGCGGGCTGGGCACCGGGGAGCTGTTTTTT

J: TRBJ2-7
size: .
length: 14
V: TRBV28
D: .
CDR3: CASSPIRGSYEQYF
DNA: TGTGCCAGCAGCCCCATCAGGGGCTCCTACGAGCAGTACTTC

J: TRBJ2-1
size: .
length: 17
V: TRBV5-1
D: TRBD2
CDR3: CASSTPPGTSGRDEQFF
DNA: TGCGCCAGCAGCACGCCTCCGGGGACTAGCGGGAGGGATGAGCAGTTCTTC

J: TRBJ2-5
size: .
length: 15
V: TRBV20-1
D: TRBD2
CDR3: CSARTSGSVVETQYF
DNA: TGCAGTGCCCGGACTAGCGGGAGTGTTGTAGAGACCCAGTACTTC

J: TRBJ2-5
size: few
length: 15
V: TRBV29-1
D: TRBD1
CDR3: CSAASGTGTRETQYF
DNA: TGCAGCGCCGCATCCGGGACAGGGACGAGGGAGACCCAGTACTTC

J: TRBJ2-2
size: few
length: 15
V: TRBV7-9
D: .
CDR3: CASSIGTNGDGELFF
DNA: TGTGCCAGCAGCATCGGTACCAATGGGGACGGGGAGCTGTTTTTT

J: TRBJ2-7
size: .
length: 13
V: TRBV20-1
D: .
CDR3: CSAPRPGFYEQYF
DNA: TGCAGTGCCCCTCGTCCGGGGTTCTACGAGCAGTACTTC

J: TRBJ2-2
size: .
length: 14
V: TRBV20-1
D: TRBD2
CDR3: CSASLAGGPGELFF
DNA: TGCAGTGCTAGTCTAGCGGGGGGGCCCGGGGAGCTGTTTTTT

J: TRBJ1-4
size: few
length: 16
V: TRBV11-2
D: .
CDR3: CASSLDLRPVGEKLFF
DNA: TGTGCCAGCAGCTTAGATCTCCGACCCGTAGGTGAAAAACTGTTTTTT

J: TRBJ2-7
size: few
length: 15
V: TRBV4-1
D: .
CDR3: CASSQVTARAYEQYF
DNA: TGCGCCAGCAGCCAAGTCACAGCACGGGCCTACGAGCAGTACTTC

J: TRBJ2-7
size: few
length: 14
V: TRBV5-1
D: TRBD2
CDR3: CASSPGGTSYEQYF
DNA: TGCGCCAGCAGTCCTGGGGGGACTAGCTACGAGCAGTACTTC

J: TRBJ2-7
size: few
length: 18
V: TRBV7-6
D: TRBD2
CDR3: CASSLLGTSGSEGYEQYF
DNA: TGTGCCAGCAGCCTCCTAGGGACTAGCGGGAGCGAGGGCTACGAGCAGTACTTC

J: TRBJ2-7
size: .
length: 14
V: TRBV5-1
D: TRBD2
CDR3: CASSETSGPYEQYF
DNA: TGCGCCAGCAGCGAGACTAGCGGACCCTACGAGCAGTACTTC

J: TRBJ2-2
size: .
length: 14
V: TRBV12-3/TRBV12-4
D: .
CDR3: CASSLTGRLGELFF
DNA: TGTGCCAGCAGTTTAACAGGGAGGTTGGGGGAGCTGTTTTTT

J: TRBJ1-2
size: few
length: 15
V: TRBV20-1
D: TRBD1
CDR3: CCARAQGVDYYGYTF
DNA: TGCTGTGCTAGAGCGCAGGGGGTGGATTACTATGGCTACACCTTC

J: TRBJ2-7
size: .
length: 16
V: TRBV14
D: TRBD1
CDR3: CASSRGDRVGSYEQYF
DNA: TGTGCCAGCAGCCGAGGAGACAGGGTTGGCTCCTACGAGCAGTACTTC

J: TRBJ2-1
size: .
length: 16
V: TRBV7-3
D: .
CDR3: CASSLYGTPPNNEQFF
DNA: TGTGCCAGCAGCTTGTACGGGACACCCCCCAACAATGAGCAGTTCTTC

J: TRBJ2-5
size: .
length: 15
V: TRBV20-1
D: TRBD2
CDR3: CSAPPGTSGRETQYF
DNA: TGCAGTGCTCCACCCGGGACTAGCGGGAGAGAGACCCAGTACTTC

J: TRBJ2-7
size: .
length: 15
V: TRBV7-9
D: TRBD1
CDR3: CASSLEGTGPYEQYF
DNA: TGTGCCAGCAGCTTAGAGGGGACAGGGCCCTACGAGCAGTACTTC

J: TRBJ2-7
size: few
length: 15
V: TRBV28
D: .
CDR3: CASKGTGMVSYEQYF
DNA: TGTGCCAGCAAGGGAACAGGGATGGTGTCCTACGAGCAGTACTTC

J: TRBJ2-3
size: .
length: 14
V: TRBV29-1
D: .
CDR3: CSVAPVRGKDTQYF
DNA: TGCAGCGTTGCCCCTGTGCGGGGCAAGGATACGCAGTATTTT

J: TRBJ2-5
size: many
length: 15
V: TRBV20-1
D: TRBD1
CDR3: CSAQPRTGAQETQYF
DNA: TGCAGTGCTCAGCCACGGACAGGGGCACAAGAGACCCAGTACTTC

J: TRBJ2-1
size: .
length: 15
V: TRBV9
D: .
CDR3: CASSPTLTSYNEQFF
DNA: TGTGCCAGCAGCCCGACACTGACCTCCTACAATGAGCAGTTCTTC

J: TRBJ2-3
size: few
length: 13
V: TRBV20-1
D: TRBD1
CDR3: CSAPDRFGDTQYF
DNA: TGCAGTGCCCCGGACAGGTTCGGTGATACGCAGTATTTT